This entry lists 16 T cell receptor beta chains sequenced from one sample in a study of human T cells and chemical hapten exposure. TCRdb analysed the RACE reads with MiXCR anew, one entry per CDR3 protein. The sample consists of fewer than 90,000 distinct CDR3 sequences, 6.6% of them appearing once. Indicated time point: patch test 2, 6 weeks after DPC sensitization. The treatment is: therapeutic diphenylcyclopropenone sensitization with weekly scalp DPC. Sequencing used whole blood, obtained in connection with sensitization to the hapten diphenylcyclopropenone (DPC). All receptors derive from a woman aged 30 to 39 with alopecia areata. Some clones in this sample may be carry-over from other donors' samples.

This sequence joins TRBV9 and TRBJ1-5; D perhaps matches TRBD1 (5 bases). Germline-derived CDR1 and CDR2 are SGDLS and YYNGEE. This CDR3 has 15 amino acids. V lost 0 bases, J lost 1 base, and 8 bases lay in between. The CDR3 protein is CASSVAGDSNQPQHF. DNA for the CDR3: TGTGCCAGCAGCGTAGCCGGGGACAGCAATCAGCCCCAGCATTTT.

This clonotype was seen a few times. V is TRBV12-3 or TRBV12-4 and J is TRBJ1-5, with D possibly matching TRBD1 (5 bases). The CDR3 spans 14 residues. The V end lost 5 bases, the J end lost 3 bases, and 11 bases lay between the germline ends. The CDR3 nucleotides read TGTGCCAGCAGTCAAACGGACATCAATCAGCCCCAGCATTTT. It specifies CASSQTDINQPQHF.

This clonotype was counted at least ten times. V and J are TRBV20-1 and TRBJ2-2; possibly TRBD1 for D (5 bases). This CDR3 is built from 12 residues. Germline CDR1 reads DFQATT; CDR2 reads SNEGSKA (reference sequence). The V end was cut by 5 bases, the J end by 5 bases, with 9 bases between. CDR3 DNA sequence: TGCAGTGCTGGCGGACATACCGGGGAGCTGTTTTTT. Residues: CSAGGHTGELFF.

Only a few counts were recorded for this clonotype. The chain has TRBV12-3 or TRBV12-4 and TRBJ2-7; 10 bases fit TRBD2. The CDR3 loop spans 14 amino acids. Trimming removed 5 bases from V and 2 bases from J; junction bases left unmatched: 3. CDR3 nucleotide sequence: TGTGCCAGCAGTCCTAGCGGGGGCACCTACGAGCAGTACTTC. As protein: CASSPSGGTYEQYF.

This clonotype was seen a handful of times. This chain uses TRBV23-1 with TRBJ1-5; the D is unclear. TRBV23-1 is given ORF status, its function remaining uncertain. V shed 4 bases and J shed 4 bases, with 26 bases lying between them. CDR3 length: 19 amino acids. CDR3 in DNA: TGCGCCAGCAGTCCCCTCCCGCTCCGGACGGGCCTTGGGAATCAGCCCCAGCATTTT. Residues: CASSPLPLRTGLGNQPQHF.

In this sample, this clonotype turned up a few times. The junction shows a germline mismatch at one end, possibly a read error. J is TRBJ1-1 and V is TRBV29-1, with D uncertain. The V gene's germline CDR1 is SQVTM and CDR2 ANQGSEA. The CDR3 contains 12 residues. CDR3 loop: CSALMSGPVKLF. CDR3 DNA sequence: TGCAGCGCCCTAATGTCCGGACCGGTCAAGCTCTTT.

There are many counts of this clonotype. The gene calls are TRBV2 and TRBJ2-3; 7 bases match TRBD2. The CDR3 extends over 16 amino acids. Germline assignment: CDR1 SNHLY and CDR2 FYNNEI. After removal of 7 bases from V and 2 bases from J, the junction contained 12 bases not matched to a gene. The CDR3 sequence: CASILSAGKTTDTQYF. In DNA form, the CDR3 reads TGTGCCAGCATTCTGTCAGCGGGGAAGACCACAGATACGCAGTATTTT.

The table lists this clonotype with a few counts. V gene TRBV3-1 combines with J gene TRBJ2-4, with D hard to call. The V end was cut by 1 base, the J end by 5 bases, with 12 bases between. This CDR3 spans 15 amino acids. Germline values: CDR1 LGHDT, CDR2 YNNKEL (reference sequence). The CDR3 nucleotides read TGTGCCAGCAGCCAAGCGATAACGTCAGAAAACATTCAGTACTTC. It codes for CASSQAITSENIQYF.

At least ten counts were recorded for this clonotype. The chain combines TRBV7-3 with TRBJ2-3; D might be TRBD2 (6 bases). The V gene lost 0 bases and the J gene lost 5 bases, with 15 bases spanning the gap. The CDR3 has 16 amino acids. CDR1 and CDR2 (germline): SGHTA, FQGTGA. CDR3 coding DNA: TGTGCCAGCAGCTTAACGGAGGGGAGATTGGGAGATACGCAGTATTTT. Translated: CASSLTEGRLGDTQYF.

The rearrangement uses TRBV20-1 and TRBJ1-2; 7 bases line up with TRBD1. The CDR3 totals 16 residues. Germline V gene lookup returns CDR1 DFQATT and CDR2 SNEGSKA (reference sequence). Trimming at V came to 0 bases and at J to 8 bases, leaving 15 bases not matched to a gene. In nucleotides, the CDR3 is TGCAGTGCTAGAGATGGAACCCTAATCCAGGGGGGCGGCTACACCTTC. Protein product: CSARDGTLIQGGGYTF.

This clonotype was seen only a few times. This sequence joins TRBV6-6 and TRBJ2-4, with D possibly matching TRBD2 (5 bases). V was clipped by 2 bases and J by 0 bases, with 8 bases between them. The CDR3 covers 15 residues. Germline V gene sequence: CDR1 MNHNY, CDR2 SVGAGI (reference sequence). The CDR3 coding sequence is TGTGCCAGCAGTTACCTTGGACTAGCCAAAAACATTCAGTACTTC. Translation gives CASSYLGLAKNIQYF.

This clonotype showed up just a few times. V usage is TRBV2 and J usage is TRBJ1-1, with D hard to call. CDR1 and CDR2 (germline): SNHLY, FYNNEI. There are 12 residues in the CDR3. V was shortened by 5 bases and J by 5 bases, with 9 bases between the two germline ends. In DNA form, the CDR3 reads TGTGCCAGCAGTACTAGGTGGACTGAAGCTTTCTTT. Its protein is CASSTRWTEAFF.

This clonotype was seen ten or more times. V gene TRBV20-1 combines with J gene TRBJ2-3; possibly TRBD2 for D (6 bases). The V gene lost 4 bases and the J gene lost 0 bases, with 20 bases spanning the gap. Looked up from germline, CDR1 is DFQATT and CDR2 is SNEGSKA (reference sequence). The CDR3 consists of 17 residues. CDR3 in DNA: TGCAGTGCTACTCTCGGGGGAAGCTTAATAAGCACAGATACGCAGTATTTT. Translation: CSATLGGSLISTDTQYF.

This clonotype was seen repeatedly, ten times or more. The V call is TRBV4-2, the J call TRBJ2-5, with TRBD1 identical over 8 bases. CDR1 and CDR2 (germline): LGHNA, YNFKEQ. V gave up 1 base and J gave up 5 bases; unmatched junction bases: 18. The CDR3 consists of 19 residues. As DNA, the CDR3 is TGTGCCAGCAGCCAAGGTGTAGGTTGGACAGGGTCGGGGTCGGAGACCCAGTACTTC. This encodes CASSQGVGWTGSGSETQYF.

This clonotype was observed many times. The CDR3 DNA reads as TGTGCCAGCAGCCTCAATCGGGCCGAAAAACTGTTTTTT. Translating gives CASSLNRAEKLFF. The rearrangement uses TRBV12-3 or TRBV12-4 and TRBJ1-4; no firm D call. V shed 6 bases and J shed 8 bases, with 13 bases lying between them. This CDR3 is built from 13 residues.

This clonotype came up many times. The CDR3 DNA reads as TGCGCCAGCAGTCCAGGGTCGGTCGGTTGGGAGACCCAGTACTTC. This sequence encodes CASSPGSVGWETQYF. The chain employs TRBV5-1 and TRBJ2-5; a possible D gene is TRBD1 (5 bases). V was trimmed by 5 bases and J by 5 bases, leaving 19 bases between them. The CDR3 totals 15 residues. CDR1 and CDR2 from the germline V gene are SGHRS and YFSETQ.